This is a list of T cell receptor beta chains from one sample in a study of T cell responses to AZD1222 COVID-19 vaccine. The method was immunoSEQ multiplex PCR; TCRdb's version includes in-frame clones alone and lacks a portion of them. There are tens of thousands of clones in the sample; 88% occur only once, and roughly 8.3% lies in the top ten. This specimen was peripheral blood, taken on day 0 of AZD1222 vaccination. The source of these receptors is an adult in good health. The CDR3 runs from the conserved cysteine through the conserved F or W. Each record gives: V gene, D gene, clone size, J gene, CDR3 protein, CDR3 DNA. D genes are given only for firm matches. Size is omitted from some rows. Given values are once, few, many or a class for expanded clones.

TRBV4-1	TRBD2	once	TRBJ2-1	CASSQAMGLAGSYNEQFF	TGCGCCAGCAGCCAAGCAATGGGACTAGCGGGATCCTACAATGAGCAGTTCTTC
TRBV7-9	TRBD2	-	TRBJ2-3	CASRSRRGGTDTQYF	TGTGCCAGCAGGTCCCGGCGGGGGGGCACAGATACGCAGTATTTT
TRBV19	-	-	TRBJ1-1	CASSISGRLADTEAFF	TGTGCCAGTAGTATAAGCGGGCGGCTCGCGGACACTGAAGCTTTCTTT
TRBV5-6	-	-	TRBJ2-2	CASSQIWKSTGELFF	TGTGCCAGCAGCCAGATTTGGAAGAGCACCGGGGAGCTGTTTTTT
TRBV4-3	-	-	TRBJ2-1	CASSQDPAAIYNEQFF	TGCGCCAGCAGCCAAGACCCAGCGGCAATCTACAATGAGCAGTTCTTC
TRBV3-1/TRBV3-2	TRBD2	-	TRBJ2-7	CASSQDFLWLAGGNAYEQYF	TGTGCCAGCAGCCAAGATTTTCTTTGGCTAGCGGGAGGGAACGCCTACGAGCAGTACTTC
TRBV6-1	TRBD1	-	TRBJ2-7	CASSWGQNYEQYF	TGTGCCAGCAGTTGGGGACAGAACTACGAGCAGTACTTC
TRBV7-2	-	-	TRBJ2-2	CASSFGVNTGELFF	TGTGCCAGCAGCTTTGGGGTAAACACCGGGGAGCTGTTTTTT
TRBV11-2	-	-	TRBJ1-6	CASSQAGGSYNSPLHF	TGTGCCAGCAGCCAGGCTGGGGGGTCGTATAATTCACCCCTCCACTTT
TRBV27	TRBD2	-	TRBJ2-3	CASSVLAGVLDTQYF	TGTGCCAGCAGTGTACTAGCGGGAGTGTTAGATACGCAGTATTTT
TRBV29-1	-	-	TRBJ1-1	CSVTGSTREAEAFF	TGCAGCGTTACAGGGAGTACCAGGGAGGCTGAAGCTTTCTTT
TRBV4-1	-	-	TRBJ2-1	CASSQSVQRSSYNEQFF	TGCGCCAGCAGCCAGAGTGTACAGCGAAGCTCCTACAATGAGCAGTTCTTC
TRBV7-6	TRBD1	-	TRBJ2-1	CASSLVSGGNEQFF	TGTGCCAGCAGCTTAGTTTCAGGGGGCAATGAGCAGTTCTTC
TRBV3-1/TRBV3-2	-	-	TRBJ2-5	CASSRRYQETQYF	TGTGCCAGCAGCCGACGGTACCAAGAGACCCAGTACTTC
TRBV10-3	-	once	TRBJ1-2	CATSRQGGYTF	TGTGCCACTAGCCGGCAGGGAGGCTACACCTTC
TRBV29-1	-	-	TRBJ1-2	CSAEGGSNYGYTF	TGCAGCGCAGAAGGGGGATCTAACTATGGCTACACCTTC
TRBV4-2	-	-	TRBJ1-4	CASSQRILTVNEKLFF	TGTGCCAGCAGCCAAAGGATTTTGACGGTGAATGAAAAACTGTTTTTT
TRBV15	-	-	TRBJ2-3	CATSRDRVGDTQYF	TGTGCCACCAGCAGAGACAGGGTCGGTGATACGCAGTATTTT
TRBV14	-	once	TRBJ2-1	CASSERGGAYNEQFF	TGTGCCAGCAGCGAAAGAGGGGGTGCCTACAATGAGCAGTTCTTC
TRBV4-3	-	-	TRBJ1-3	CASSQGSSSSGNTIYF	TGCGCCAGCAGCCAAGGTAGTAGTTCCTCTGGAAACACCATATATTTT
TRBV3-1/TRBV3-2	-	-	TRBJ1-2	CASSPYRVNYGYTF	TGTGCCAGCAGCCCATACAGGGTCAACTATGGCTACACCTTC
TRBV7-8	TRBD1	-	TRBJ1-5	CASSLGDRGRTQPQHF	TGTGCCAGCAGCTTAGGGGACAGGGGGCGTACTCAGCCCCAGCATTTT
TRBV27	-	-	TRBJ1-3	CASSLSGGSGNTIYF	TGTGCCAGCAGTTTATCGGGCGGATCGGGAAACACCATATATTTT
TRBV5-1	-	-	TRBJ1-6	CASSRQTTDSYNSPLHF	TGCGCCAGCAGCCGCCAAACGACAGACTCCTATAATTCACCCCTCCACTTT
TRBV5-6	-	-	TRBJ2-7	CASSLGEAHYEQYF	TGTGCCAGCAGCTTGGGGGAAGCACACTACGAGCAGTACTTC
TRBV2	-	-	TRBJ2-4	CASMLTATKNIQYF	TGTGCCAGCATGTTGACAGCAACCAAAAACATTCAGTACTTC
TRBV7-2	-	-	TRBJ2-7	CASSLDHYEQYF	TGTGCCAGCAGCTTAGACCACTACGAGCAGTACTTC
TRBV10-1	TRBD2	-	TRBJ2-7	CASSEGGSMYEQYF	TGCGCCAGCAGTGAGGGCGGGAGTATGTACGAGCAGTACTTC
TRBV25-1	-	few	TRBJ1-5	CASSEPDSSGNQPQHF	TGTGCCAGCAGTGAACCGGACAGTAGCGGCAATCAGCCCCAGCATTTT
TRBV6-4	-	-	TRBJ2-1	CASSDSSGSYNEQFF	TGTGCCAGCAGTGACTCTAGCGGCTCCTACAATGAGCAGTTCTTC
TRBV10-3	-	-	TRBJ1-2	CAISESPETISNYGYTF	TGTGCCATCAGTGAGTCGCCAGAAACCATATCTAACTATGGCTACACCTTC
TRBV28	-	-	TRBJ2-3	CASRRAGGTDTQYF	TGTGCCAGCAGAAGGGCCGGGGGCACAGATACGCAGTATTTT
TRBV7-2	TRBD1	few	TRBJ1-1	CASSLGQGTEAFF	TGTGCCAGCAGCCTTGGACAGGGCACTGAAGCTTTCTTT
TRBV7-6	TRBD2	-	TRBJ2-1	CASSLASGGNEQFF	TGTGCCAGCAGCTTGGCTAGCGGGGGGAATGAGCAGTTCTTC
TRBV4-2	-	-	TRBJ2-5	CASSQGTPETQYF	TGTGCCAGCAGCCAAGGGACACCGGAGACCCAGTACTTC
TRBV19	TRBD1	-	TRBJ2-2	CAGKQGKDTGELFF	TGTGCCGGAAAACAGGGGAAAGACACCGGGGAGCTGTTTTTT
TRBV7-9	-	once	TRBJ2-2	CASSLRFNTGELFF	TGTGCCAGCAGCTTACGGTTCAACACCGGGGAGCTGTTTTTT
TRBV2	-	-	TRBJ2-4	CASSGAGITKNIQYF	TGTGCCAGCAGCGGCGCAGGGATAACCAAAAACATTCAGTACTTC
TRBV9	TRBD2	-	TRBJ2-5	CASSVGTTSGRETQYF	TGTGCCAGCAGCGTAGGAACCACTAGCGGGAGAGAGACCCAGTACTTC
TRBV4-2	TRBD2	-	TRBJ2-7	CASTQGITSGTYEQYF	TGTGCCAGCACGCAAGGTATCACTAGCGGTACCTACGAGCAGTACTTC
TRBV6-1	-	many	TRBJ1-2	CASSEAAQGTNYGYTF	TGTGCCAGCAGTGAAGCCGCACAGGGCACTAACTATGGCTACACCTTC
TRBV29-1	TRBD2	-	TRBJ2-3	CSVDTSGISDTQYF	TGCAGCGTTGACACTAGCGGGATCTCAGATACGCAGTATTTT
TRBV28	-	-	TRBJ1-1	CASSFPDTQTEAFF	TGTGCCAGCAGTTTCCCGGACACGCAGACTGAAGCTTTCTTT
TRBV5-1	TRBD2	once	TRBJ2-1	CASSASGSRNNEQFF	TGCGCCAGCAGCGCCAGCGGGAGTCGTAACAATGAGCAGTTCTTC
TRBV21-1	-	-	TRBJ1-3	CASSTNNSGNTIYF	TGTGCCAGCAGCACGAACAATTCTGGAAACACCATATATTTT
TRBV15	-	-	TRBJ1-2	CATRARGRDGYTF	TGTGCCACCAGAGCGAGGGGAAGGGATGGCTACACCTTC
TRBV6-5	TRBD2	-	TRBJ2-2	CASSLLAGGTGELFF	TGTGCCAGCAGTCTACTAGCGGGAGGTACCGGGGAGCTGTTTTTT
TRBV27	-	-	TRBJ2-3	CASSFRLAGTDTQYF	TGTGCCAGCAGTTTCAGGCTAGCAGGCACAGATACGCAGTATTTT
TRBV28	-	-	TRBJ1-4	CASRTATAANEKLFF	TGTGCCAGCAGAACCGCTACGGCGGCTAATGAAAAACTGTTTTTT
TRBV28	-	-	TRBJ2-5	CASSLHRREKETQYF	TGTGCCAGCAGTTTGCATCGCCGGGAGAAAGAGACCCAGTACTTC
TRBV7-2	TRBD2	-	TRBJ2-1	CASSPPGLAGGRGEQFF	TGTGCCAGCAGCCCACCGGGACTAGCGGGAGGGCGGGGTGAGCAGTTCTTC
TRBV19	-	once	TRBJ1-2	CASSTIPGPNNYGYTF	TGTGCCAGTAGCACCATCCCAGGGCCCAATAACTATGGCTACACCTTC
TRBV4-1	TRBD1	-	TRBJ1-6	CASSQVGQGISPLHF	TGCGCCAGCAGCCAAGTGGGACAGGGGATTTCACCCCTCCACTTT
TRBV28	-	-	TRBJ2-1	CASSLRGALNNEQFF	TGTGCCAGCAGTTTACGGGGAGCATTGAACAATGAGCAGTTCTTC